These T cell receptor beta chains were read from a single sample in a study of CD8 T cells in ankylosing spondylitis. TCRdb reprocessed the 5' RACE reads via MiXCR and lists one record per CDR3 protein. The sample comprises around 890,000 distinct CDR3 sequences, about 11% of which are singletons, and roughly 0.51% rests with the top ten. Sequencing was carried out using blood, either unsorted or a sorted T cell fraction (not recorded which). The receptors were gathered from a male donor with ankylosing spondylitis. Both conserved end residues are part of each CDR3. D genes are given only for firm matches. Only some rows state a clone size, as once, few, many or a class for expanded clones.

TRBV20-1	NA	TRBJ2-7	NA	TGCAGTGCTAGTCCATTATCGGAGGCCTACGAGCAGTACTTC	CSASPLSEAYEQYF
TRBV29-1	NA	TRBJ2-5	many	TGCAGCGTTGAAAGAGGGAGAGAGACCCAGTACTTC	CSVERGRETQYF
TRBV18	NA	TRBJ1-5	few	TGTGCCAGCTCACCACCGACAAGAATTAGCAATCAGCCCCAGCATTTT	CASSPPTRISNQPQHF
TRBV13	NA	TRBJ1-6	few	TGTGCCAGCAGCTTCCAGGGTCAAAATTCACCCCTCCACTTT	CASSFQGQNSPLHF
TRBV29-1	NA	TRBJ2-1	many	TGCAGCGTTGGAATAATCGCGGAGGTGAGGTTCTTC	CSVGIIAEVRFF
TRBV20-1	TRBD1	TRBJ1-2	many	TGCAGTGCTAGTAAAGGACAGGGAATGTATGGCTACACCTTC	CSASKGQGMYGYTF
TRBV5-1	NA	TRBJ1-2	many	TGCGCCAGCAGCCTGAGGGATCCTAACTATGGCTACACCTTC	CASSLRDPNYGYTF
TRBV7-2	TRBD2	TRBJ2-1	NA	TGTGCCAGCAGCCCTCAGACTAGCGCCCACAATGAGCAGTTCTTC	CASSPQTSAHNEQFF
TRBV18	TRBD1	TRBJ1-4	few	TGTGCCAGCTCACCGACAGGGAATGAAAAACTGTTTTTT	CASSPTGNEKLFF
TRBV29-1	NA	TRBJ2-7	few	TGCAGCGTTGCGGGGGACTACGAGCAGTACTTC	CSVAGDYEQYF
TRBV7-8	NA	TRBJ1-1	NA	TGTGCCAGCGGCCTAACCCGAGGAAAGAACACTGAAGCTTTCTTT	CASGLTRGKNTEAFF
TRBV29-1	NA	TRBJ2-7	NA	TGCAGCGTTGCAGGGCATAGCTCCTACGAGCAGTACTTC	CSVAGHSSYEQYF
TRBV15	NA	TRBJ2-5	NA	TGTGCCACCAGCGGAGGACAGTACCAAGAGACCCAGTACTTC	CATSGGQYQETQYF